Below, 15 T cell receptor beta chains from the same sample are listed, as sequenced in a study of T cell responses to AZD1222 COVID-19 vaccine. Produced via immunoSEQ multiplex PCR; TCRdb's table is partial and in-frame only. The sample gives approximately 160,000 clones, approximately 93% of which show up once; around 0.9% is in the top ten. Sequences were derived from peripheral blood, sampled on day 0 of AZD1222 vaccination. These receptors were collected from an adult in good health.

In this sample, this clone turned up once. The J gene is TRBJ1-5, the V gene TRBV6-5; D gene uncertain. V was shortened by 2 bases and J by 3 bases, with 5 bases between the two germline ends. Germline CDR1 and CDR2: MNHEY and SVGAGI. This CDR3 region has 13 residues. CDR3 DNA: TGTGCCAGCAGTTACAGGTTCAATCAGCCCCAGCATTTT. Translated: CASSYRFNQPQHF.

V usage is TRBV5-1 and J usage is TRBJ2-7; 8 bases are a match to TRBD1. The CDR3 loop spans 15 amino acids. Per germline, CDR1 SGHRS and CDR2 YFSETQ. Germline trimming cut 4 bases from V and 3 bases from J; bases unmatched to any gene: 9. The CDR3 is CASSPGDRGIYEQYF. CDR3 sequence (DNA): TGCGCCAGCAGCCCAGGTGACAGGGGTATCTACGAGCAGTACTTC.

The rearrangement joins TRBV19 to TRBJ1-5; D is possibly TRBD1 (5 bases). V was cut by 5 bases and J by 2 bases, with 10 bases left in between. The CDR3 covers 14 residues. Germline CDR1 reads LNHDA; CDR2 reads SQIVND (reference sequence). In DNA form, the CDR3 reads TGTGCCAGTAGTTTCAGGGTTGGCAATCAGCCCCAGCATTTT. Protein sequence: CASSFRVGNQPQHF.

This clone was observed once. The CDR3 sequence is CASSRTGYGDTQYF. The DNA for the CDR3 is TGTGCCAGCAGCCGGACAGGTTATGGAGATACGCAGTATTTT. The rearrangement uses TRBV5-4 and TRBJ2-3, with 7 bases aligning to TRBD1. J gave up 5 bases and V 4 bases, and 7 bases lay outside the gene matches. The CDR3 runs 14 residues. From germline, CDR1 is SGHNT and CDR2 YYREEE (reference sequence).

The CDR3 DNA reads as TGTGCCAGCAGTGAAGGGAGAAGCCATGGCTACACCTTC. This codes for CASSEGRSHGYTF. This chain links TRBV6-1 with TRBJ1-2; D not certain. The V end lost 1 base, the J end lost 6 bases, and 9 bases lay between the germline ends. The CDR3 is 13 amino acids. The germline V gene has CDR1 MNHNS and CDR2 SASEGT.

V usage is TRBV15 and J usage is TRBJ2-2; the match to TRBD1 covers 8 bases. Trimming at V came to 4 bases and at J to 1 base, leaving 2 bases not matched to a gene. This CDR3 is 15 amino acids long. In germline, CDR1 is LNHNV, CDR2 YYDKDF (reference sequence). The CDR3 protein is CATSNRGKNTGELFF. CDR3 nucleotides: TGTGCCACCAGCAACAGGGGGAAGAACACCGGGGAGCTGTTTTTT.

V is TRBV25-1 and J is TRBJ2-7; 9 bases fit TRBD1. J gave up 3 bases and V 2 bases, and 2 bases lay outside the gene matches. The CDR3 covers 14 residues. Per germline, CDR1 MGHDK and CDR2 SYGVNS. CDR3 nucleotides: TGTGCCAGCAGTGAAGGGACAGGGTTCTACGAGCAGTACTTC. This sequence encodes CASSEGTGFYEQYF.

The genes are TRBV11-2 and TRBJ1-6; the D gene is possibly TRBD1 (6 bases). This CDR3 comprises 15 residues. V lost 7 bases and J lost 2, with 12 bases in between. Germline-derived CDR1 and CDR2 are SGHAT and FQNNGV. This CDR3 reads CASTLGQPYNSPLHF. The CDR3 nucleotides are TGTGCCAGCACCCTAGGACAGCCCTATAATTCACCCCTCCACTTT. Together with reference TRBV11-2 and TRBJ1-6, the CDR3 gives the full variable domain: EAGVAQSPRYKIIEKRQSVAFWCNPISGHATLYWYQQILGQGPKLLIQFQNNGVVDDSQLPKDRFSAERLKGVDSTLKIQPAKLEDSAVYLCASTLGQPYNSPLHFGNGTRLTVT.

The chain employs TRBV9 and TRBJ1-2; D gene ambiguous. This CDR3 has 16 amino acids. The germline V gene has CDR1 SGDLS and CDR2 YYNGEE. Trimming cost V 5 bases and J 0 bases, with 17 bases left between them. CDR3 amino acids: CASSHHRAGTNYGYTF. CDR3 in DNA: TGTGCCAGCAGTCACCACCGGGCGGGCACTAACTATGGCTACACCTTC.

The CDR3 nucleotides read TGTGCCAGCAGCGGGACAGGGGATAGCTCCTATAATTCACCCCTCCACTTT. This encodes CASSGTGDSSYNSPLHF. The chain couples TRBV28 to TRBJ1-6; 10 nucleotides align to TRBD1. The germline gives CDR1 MDHEN, CDR2 SYDVKM. V shed 6 bases, J shed 0 bases, and the junction held 5 bases outside the gene matches. The CDR3 length is 17 residues.

The chain has TRBV5-1 and TRBJ1-6; 11 positions match TRBD1. With 2 bases clipped from V and 9 bases from J, the junction kept 4 bases outside the gene matches. Per germline, CDR1 SGHRS and CDR2 YFSETQ. This CDR3 has 15 residues. The CDR3 reads CASSFGQGASSPLHF. Here the CDR3 DNA reads TGCGCCAGCAGCTTCGGACAGGGGGCGAGTTCACCCCTCCACTTT.

The chain links TRBV6-1 to TRBJ2-1; 11 bases fit TRBD2. J was trimmed by 0 bases and V by 3 bases; bases with no gene match: 4. The V gene's germline CDR1 is MNHNS and CDR2 SASEGT. The CDR3 loop spans 17 amino acids. This chain's CDR3 is CASSDRLAGFSYNEQFF. In DNA, the CDR3 is TGTGCCAGCAGTGATCGACTAGCGGGGTTCTCCTACAATGAGCAGTTCTTC.

The chain links TRBV4-1 to TRBJ2-7; D perhaps matches TRBD2 (7 bases). CDR1 MGHRA and CDR2 YSYEKL come from the germline V gene. V lost 1 base and J 1 base, leaving 14 bases between the germline ends. The CDR3 loop spans 16 amino acids. CDR3 protein: CASSQVGGQASYEQYF. CDR3 coding DNA: TGCGCCAGCAGCCAAGTCGGGGGGCAGGCGTCCTACGAGCAGTACTTC.

The chain has TRBV25-1 and TRBJ1-4; tentative D call: TRBD1 (6 bases). The CDR3 is 14 amino acids. V lost 2 bases and J lost 6, with 10 bases in between. CDR1 and CDR2 from the germline V gene are MGHDK and SYGVNS. The CDR3 coding sequence is TGTGCCAGCAGTGAAAGGGACATATATGAAAAACTGTTTTTT. Its protein product is CASSERDIYEKLFF.

The chain combines TRBV29-1 with TRBJ2-3; TRBD2 agrees at 16 bases. CDR3 length equals 16 residues. The germline V gene has CDR1 SQVTM and CDR2 ANQGSEA. V was clipped by 4 bases and J by 4 bases; unmatched bases: 5. This chain's CDR3 is CSVVGTSGGAPDTQYF. The CDR3 nucleotides read TGCAGCGTTGTTGGGACTAGCGGGGGGGCTCCAGATACGCAGTATTTT.